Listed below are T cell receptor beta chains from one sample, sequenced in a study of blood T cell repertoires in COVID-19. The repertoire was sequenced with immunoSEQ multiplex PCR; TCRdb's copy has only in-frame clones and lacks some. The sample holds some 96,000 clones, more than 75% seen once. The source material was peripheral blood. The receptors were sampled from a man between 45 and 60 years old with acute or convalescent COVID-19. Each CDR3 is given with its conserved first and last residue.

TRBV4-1,CASSQRTGALYEQYF
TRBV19,CASSMNRRVYNEQFF
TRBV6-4,CASAGQGNYGYTF
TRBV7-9,CASSLAATGHGYTF
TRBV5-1,CASSSLHDRPANTEAFF
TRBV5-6,CASSSWGQANLNLYGYTF
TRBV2,CALGGRAYNEQFF
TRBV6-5,CASIRTGGNTEAFF
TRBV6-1,CASSEDPTGTGYTF
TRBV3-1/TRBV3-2,CASSPRQGDYQPQHF
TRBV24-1,CATSATGTSGRVF
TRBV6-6,CASSSSARHAGPLSTDTQYF
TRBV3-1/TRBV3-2,CASSPANTGELFF
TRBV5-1,CASSFEGVSYNEQFF
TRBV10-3,CAISDSGGQNTEAFF
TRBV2,CASSERGFGGYTF
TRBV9,CASSGEYSYEQYF
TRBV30,CAWNREETQYF
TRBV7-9,CASSFPLAGVSYEQYF
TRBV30,CAWGVREYYGYTF
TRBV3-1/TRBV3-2,CASLRRGAGVETQYF
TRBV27,CASTPRGSTANEQFF
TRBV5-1,CASSASQGDEQFF
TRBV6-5,CASSRSRLNSPLHF
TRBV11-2,CASSAGTDSNQPQHF
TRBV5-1,CASSSLPGTGAYEQYF
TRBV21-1,CASSKPSWGQAGNTIYF
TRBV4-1,CASSLGVVSTLSNTIYF
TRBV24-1,CATSETVRAGGHSSTDTQYF
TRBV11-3,CASSNYRGSYEQYF
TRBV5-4,CASSLPGGEQFF
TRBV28,CASSFRGYEQYF
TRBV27,CASSSEGDNEQYF
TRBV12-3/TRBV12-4,CASSLVTYGEQYF
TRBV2,CASSNWGEETYEQYF
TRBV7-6,CASSFGTSDSYEQYF
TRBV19,CASRNTGAPLHF
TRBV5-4,CASSSPEQGGEKLFF
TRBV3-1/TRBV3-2,CASSHGGPTNYGYTF
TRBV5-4,CASSITGKSSYEQYF
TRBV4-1,CASSQDRATDTQYF
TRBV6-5,CASTSRGQGAGELFF
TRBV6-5,CASSRGTGGGSGYTF
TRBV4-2,CASSQDWGGPGNTIYF
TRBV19,CASSLGRGSETQYF
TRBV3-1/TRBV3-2,CASSLPNNEQFF
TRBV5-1,CASSWTGTSQETQYF
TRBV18,CASSSGQAHTEAFF
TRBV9,CASSVGLASAYEQYF
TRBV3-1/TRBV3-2,CASSRAGYEQYF
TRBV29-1,CSAAPGTEAFF
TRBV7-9,CASTGLAGENTGELFF
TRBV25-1,CASSGENQPQHF
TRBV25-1,CASSRTGDTEAFF
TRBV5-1,CASSPSLAGGHTDTQYF
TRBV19,CASSHRGVRRAGNTEAFF